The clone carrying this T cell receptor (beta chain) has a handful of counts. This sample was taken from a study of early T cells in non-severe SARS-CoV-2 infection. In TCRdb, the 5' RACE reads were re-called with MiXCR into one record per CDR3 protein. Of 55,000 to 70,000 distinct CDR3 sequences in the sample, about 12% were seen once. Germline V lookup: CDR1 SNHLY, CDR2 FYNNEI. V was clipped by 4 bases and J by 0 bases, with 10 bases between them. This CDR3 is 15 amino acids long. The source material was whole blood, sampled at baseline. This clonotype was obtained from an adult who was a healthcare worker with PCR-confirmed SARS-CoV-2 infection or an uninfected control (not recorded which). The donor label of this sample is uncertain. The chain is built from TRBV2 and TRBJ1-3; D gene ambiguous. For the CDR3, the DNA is TGTGCCAGCAGTGTCGAGCGGTTCTCTGGAAACACCATATATTTT. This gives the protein CASSVERFSGNTIYF.